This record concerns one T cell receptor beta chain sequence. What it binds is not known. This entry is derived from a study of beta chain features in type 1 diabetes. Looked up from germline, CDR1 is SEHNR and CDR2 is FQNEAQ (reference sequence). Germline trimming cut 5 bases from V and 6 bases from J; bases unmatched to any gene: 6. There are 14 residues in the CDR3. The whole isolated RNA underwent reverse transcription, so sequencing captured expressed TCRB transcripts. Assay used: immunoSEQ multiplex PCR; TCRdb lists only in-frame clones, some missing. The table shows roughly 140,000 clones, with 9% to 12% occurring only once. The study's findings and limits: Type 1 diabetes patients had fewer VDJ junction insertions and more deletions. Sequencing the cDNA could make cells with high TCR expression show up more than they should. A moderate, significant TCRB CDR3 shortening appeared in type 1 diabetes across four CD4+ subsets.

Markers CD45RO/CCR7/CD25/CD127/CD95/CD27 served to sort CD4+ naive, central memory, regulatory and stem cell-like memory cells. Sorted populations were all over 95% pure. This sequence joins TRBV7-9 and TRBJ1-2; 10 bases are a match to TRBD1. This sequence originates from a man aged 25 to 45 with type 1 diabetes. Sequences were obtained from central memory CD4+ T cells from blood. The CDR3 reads CASSPLGTGDGYTF. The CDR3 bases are TGTGCCAGCAGCCCCCTCGGGACAGGGGATGGCTACACCTTC. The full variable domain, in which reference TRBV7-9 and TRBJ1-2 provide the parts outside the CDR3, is DTGVSQNPRHKITKRGQNVTFRCDPISEHNRLYWYRQTLGQGPEFLTYFQNEAQLEKSRLLSDRFSAERPKGSFSTLEIQRTEQGDSAMYLCASSPLGTGDGYTFGSGTRLTVV.